The clone carrying this TCR beta chain has ten or more counts. These data originate in a study of HIV-infected patients and healthy controls. Whole blood was used without fractionation, so all unsorted peripheral T cells were included. Reverse transcription used about 500 ng RNA and constant-region primers for alpha and beta. Separate chain-specific third strand synthesis with multiplexing indices produced the alpha and beta libraries. TCRdb re-called the 5' RACE reads through MiXCR, storing one row per CDR3 protein. The sample has some 17,000 distinct CDR3 sequences; under 9.5% are singletons. Sequenced sample: blood. The sequence was obtained from an adult in good health.

The CDR3 DNA sequence: TGTGCCAGCAGTTACGGACTAGAATACAATGAGCAGTTCTTC. This sequence encodes CASSYGLEYNEQFF. The chain carries TRBV6-2 or TRBV6-3 and TRBJ2-1; 7 bases are a match to TRBD2. V dropped 2 bases and J dropped 4; count of bases not matched to a gene: 2. This CDR3 has 14 amino acids. Germline CDR1 is MNHEY and CDR2 is SVGEGT.